These T cell receptor beta chains were read from a single sample in a study of T cell responses to AZD1222 COVID-19 vaccine. Profiled with immunoSEQ multiplex PCR; TCRdb holds only in-frame clones, not every one. The sample records about 130,000 clones, 93% being singletons. This material consisted of peripheral blood, taken on day 0 of AZD1222 vaccination. Receptors were obtained from an adult in good health. CDR3s include the opening cysteine and the closing phenylalanine or tryptophan. A D gene is named only where the DNA matches it firmly. Size values are once, few and many counts, or a class for expanded clones, and some rows have none.

D: NA; size: NA; J: TRBJ2-2; V: TRBV19; DNA: TGTGCCAGTAGTTGGCGGGGACCGAGGACCGGGGAGCTGTTTTTT; CDR3: CASSWRGPRTGELFF
D: NA; size: NA; J: TRBJ1-4; V: TRBV11-2; DNA: TGTGCCAGCAGCTTAACGGGGATAGGGGATGAAAAACTGTTTTTT; CDR3: CASSLTGIGDEKLFF
D: NA; size: medium-sized; J: TRBJ2-7; V: TRBV11-2; DNA: TGTGCCAGCAGCTTGGCCCCTCCCGAGCAGTACTTC; CDR3: CASSLAPPEQYF
D: NA; size: NA; J: TRBJ1-5; V: TRBV2; DNA: TGTGCCAGCAGAGGACAGCCCAATCAGCCCCAGCATTTT; CDR3: CASRGQPNQPQHF
D: NA; size: NA; J: TRBJ2-2; V: TRBV2; DNA: TGTGCCAGCTACCCAGACTGGGTGTCAGCCGGGGAGCTGTTTTTT; CDR3: CASYPDWVSAGELFF
D: NA; size: NA; J: TRBJ2-3; V: TRBV29-1; DNA: TGCAGCGCCAAGTTCCCCGATACGCAGTATTTT; CDR3: CSAKFPDTQYF
D: NA; size: NA; J: TRBJ1-1; V: TRBV4-2; DNA: TGTGCCAGCAGCCAAAGTAGGGTGACTGAAGCTTTCTTT; CDR3: CASSQSRVTEAFF
D: TRBD1; size: NA; J: TRBJ1-5; V: TRBV3-1/TRBV3-2; DNA: TGTGCCAGCAGCCCGTCCGACAGGGGGCATCAGCCCCAGCATTTT; CDR3: CASSPSDRGHQPQHF
D: NA; size: NA; J: TRBJ1-3; V: TRBV5-6; DNA: TGTGCCAGCAGCTTGATTTGGCAGGGAAACACCATATATTTT; CDR3: CASSLIWQGNTIYF
D: NA; size: once; J: TRBJ1-2; V: TRBV5-8; DNA: TGTGCCGTCACACCTCGAGGCAGGGTGTTAGGCTACACCTTC; CDR3: CAVTPRGRVLGYTF
D: TRBD2; size: NA; J: TRBJ2-1; V: TRBV5-1; DNA: TGCGCCAGCAGCTTGGAAGTTGGGACTAGCGGGGGTAATGAGCAGTTCTTC; CDR3: CASSLEVGTSGGNEQFF
D: NA; size: NA; J: TRBJ1-3; V: TRBV7-2; DNA: TGTGCCAGCAGCTTATCCCCCCCGGGGGGCGGGAACACCATATATTTT; CDR3: CASSLSPPGGGNTIYF
D: NA; size: NA; J: TRBJ2-2; V: TRBV7-9; DNA: TGTGCCAGCAGCTTAGCGACACCGCAGCTGTTTTTT; CDR3: CASSLATPQLFF